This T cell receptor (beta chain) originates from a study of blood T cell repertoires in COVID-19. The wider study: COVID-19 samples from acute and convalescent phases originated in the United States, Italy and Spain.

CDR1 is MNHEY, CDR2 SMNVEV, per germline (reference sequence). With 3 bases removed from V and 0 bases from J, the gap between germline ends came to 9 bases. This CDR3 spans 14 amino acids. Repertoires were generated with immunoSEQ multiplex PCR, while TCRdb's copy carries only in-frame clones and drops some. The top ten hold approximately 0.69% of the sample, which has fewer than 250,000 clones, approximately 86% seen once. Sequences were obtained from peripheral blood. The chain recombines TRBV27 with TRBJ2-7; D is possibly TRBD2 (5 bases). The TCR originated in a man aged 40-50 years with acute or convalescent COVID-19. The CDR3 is CASSFAGSSYEQYF. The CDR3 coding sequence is TGTGCCAGCAGTTTCGCGGGTAGCTCCTACGAGCAGTACTTC.